These 17 T cell receptor beta chains were all obtained from the same sample, sequenced in a study of beta chain features in type 1 diabetes. General study points: Moderate yet significant TCRB CDR3 shortening was seen in Type 1 diabetes patients in all four CD4+ subsets.

No antigens are known for them. TCRB transcripts that were expressed got sequenced, as all of the isolated RNA had been reverse transcribed. Sequencing was performed with immunoSEQ multiplex PCR; in TCRdb, only in-frame clones are kept and a portion is missing. The data contain some 120,000 clones, roughly 17% of them singletons. Sequencing input: central memory CD4+ T cells from blood. The receptors were sampled from a man aged 18 to 30 with type 1 diabetes.

This clone has just a few counts. The chain employs TRBV13 and TRBJ1-2; D is unclear. Germline V gene sequence: CDR1 PRHDT, CDR2 FYEKMQ (reference sequence). Deletions cut 5 bases from V and 1 base from J, with 11 bases between. This CDR3 has 14 amino acids. This CDR3 is CASSPDRNNYGYTF. CDR3 in DNA: TGTGCCAGCAGCCCGGACCGTAATAACTATGGCTACACCTTC.

The chain couples TRBV25-1 to TRBJ2-3; TRBD2 might be the D (5 bases). The ends were cut back, 7 bases at V and 3 bases at J, with 14 bases in the middle. Germline V gives CDR1 MGHDK, CDR2 SYGVNS. This CDR3 spans 14 amino acids. The chain's CDR3 is CASMPHSATDTQYF. CDR3 DNA: TGTGCCAGCATGCCCCATAGCGCGACAGATACGCAGTATTTT. The complete variable domain, with remaining parts taken from reference TRBV25-1 and TRBJ2-3, reads EADIYQTPRYLVIGTGKKITLECSQTMGHDKMYWYQQDPGMELHLIHYSYGVNSTEKGDLSSESTVSRIRTEHFPLTLESARPSHTSQYLCASMPHSATDTQYFGPGTRLTVL.

This clone was seen more than once but under ten times. This chain uses TRBV10-3 with TRBJ1-2, with unresolved D. The CDR3 covers 12 residues. CDR1 and CDR2 (germline): ENHRY, SYGVKD. V lost 2 bases, J lost 7 bases, and 8 bases lay in between. In DNA, the CDR3 is TGTGCCATCAGTGAGATAGGGAGTGGCTACACCTTC. This gives the protein CAISEIGSGYTF.

This clone has a count of ten or more. This chain uses TRBV7-3 with TRBJ2-5, with D possibly matching TRBD2 (5 bases). There are 13 residues in the CDR3. Germline V lookup: CDR1 SGHTA, CDR2 FQGTGA. Trimming took 5 bases from V and 2 from J, leaving 9 bases between them. The CDR3 here is CASSRGTQETQYF. CDR3 nucleotides: TGTGCCAGCAGCCGGGGAACACAAGAGACCCAGTACTTC.

This clone was picked up a small number of times. The chain recombines TRBV18 with TRBJ2-7; D is ambiguous. CDR3 size: 13 residues. Germline V lookup: CDR1 KGHSH, CDR2 LQKENI. Trimming pared 0 bases from V and 3 bases from J, leaving 6 bases between. The CDR3 loop reads CASSPPVNYEQYF. The CDR3 region has the DNA TGTGCCAGCTCACCACCTGTCAACTACGAGCAGTACTTC.

This clone has at least ten counts. The rearrangement uses TRBV30 and TRBJ2-3; TRBD2 matches 9 bases. J gave up 1 base and V 1 base, and 0 bases lay outside the gene matches. Germline CDR1 and CDR2: GTSNPN and SVGIG (reference sequence). The CDR3 length is 14 residues. CDR3 region: CAWSERGGTDTQYF. The DNA for the CDR3 is TGTGCCTGGAGTGAGCGGGGGGGCACAGATACGCAGTATTTT.

This chain connects TRBV30 to TRBJ2-1, with D perhaps matching TRBD1 or TRBD2 (5 bases each). The CDR3 covers 11 residues. V dropped 6 bases and J dropped 7 bases, with 10 bases sitting between them. Germline loops: CDR1 GTSNPN, CDR2 SVGIG (reference sequence). The CDR3 DNA follows: TGTGCCTGCAAATGGGGGAATGAGCAGTTCTTC. It codes for CACKWGNEQFF. Together with reference TRBV30 and TRBJ2-1, the CDR3 gives the full variable domain: SQTIHQWPATLVQPVGSPLSLECTVEGTSNPNLYWYRQAAGRGLQLLFYSVGIGQISSEVPQNLSASRPQDRQFILSSKKLLLSDSGFYLCACKWGNEQFFGPGTRLTVL.

This clone was observed a handful of times. The junction differs from germline at one of its ends, possibly a read error. V is TRBV7-7 and J is TRBJ2-5, with 8 bases lining up with TRBD1. CDR1 is SSHAT and CDR2 is FNYEAQ in the germline V gene (reference sequence). This CDR3 has 15 residues. The CDR3 here is CASSLGPTGEETQYF. Written as DNA, the CDR3 is TGTGCTAGCAGCTTAGGCCCGACAGGGGAAGAGACCCAGTACTTC.

This clone was counted only a few times. CDR3: CASSFGGSISTEAFF. For the CDR3, the DNA is TGTGCCAGCAGTTTTGGGGGAAGTATTAGCACTGAAGCTTTCTTT. This chain joins TRBV2 and TRBJ1-1; tentative D call: TRBD1 (5 bases). The CDR3 covers 15 residues. Between the trimmed V and J ends, which lost 5 bases and 4 bases, there was a span of 17 bases. The germline gives CDR1 SNHLY, CDR2 FYNNEI.

There are a few counts of this clone. The V call is TRBV21-1, the J call TRBJ2-3; TRBD2 is the table's D call and was not checked against the DNA. TRBV21-1 is annotated as a pseudogene. The CDR3 totals 13 residues. The CDR3 sequence is CAKIGVSTDTQYF. The CDR3 nucleotides are TGTGCCAAAATTGGAGTTAGCACAGATACGCAGTATTTT.

In its sample, this clone was seen a few times. The CDR3 nucleotides read TGTGCCAGCAGCTTTTCCGTACGCACAGATACGCAGTATTTT. It is translated as CASSFSVRTDTQYF. The chain uses TRBV7-6 and TRBJ2-3, with D unclear. The CDR3 totals 14 residues. The V gene's germline CDR1 is SGHVS and CDR2 FNYEAQ. The V and J ends lost 3 bases and 1 base respectively, with 8 bases between them.

This clone was found a few times. The chain has TRBV5-4 and TRBJ2-3; 8 bases align to TRBD2. Trimming cost V 4 bases and J 1 base; bases outside gene matches: 14. The CDR3 covers 18 residues. The germline V gene has CDR1 SGHNT and CDR2 YYREEE (reference sequence). In DNA form, the CDR3 reads TGTGCCAGCAGCCAGGAATTCTTAGCGGGGTCTGGCACAGATACGCAGTATTTT. This translates into CASSQEFLAGSGTDTQYF.

The chain recombines TRBV11-2 with TRBJ2-1, with a tentative D call TRBD2 (6 bases). Germline V gene data show CDR1 as SGHAT and CDR2 as FQNNGV. The CDR3 contains 15 residues. Trimming took off 4 bases at V and 5 bases at J, with 15 bases between the two ends. CDR3 sequence (DNA): TGTGCCAGCAGCTCCCTGGGGGGAAAGCACAATGAGCAGTTCTTC. Translation: CASSSLGGKHNEQFF.

The rearrangement joins TRBV12-5 to TRBJ2-1; 7 nucleotides line up with TRBD1. CDR1 and CDR2 from the germline V gene are LGHNT and FRNRAP. CDR3 size: 12 residues. V shed 1 base, J shed 13 bases, and the junction held 4 bases outside the gene matches. CDR3: CASGLDDRAQFF. The CDR3 DNA follows: TGTGCTAGTGGTTTGGATGACAGGGCCCAGTTCTTC.

This clone was counted only a few times. One end of the junction varies from germline; a read error may be responsible. CDR3: CASSPGLAGETRHF. The CDR3 DNA reads as TGCGCCAGCAGCCCGGGACTAGCGGGGGAAACTCGTCACTTC. J is TRBJ2-7 and V is TRBV5-1, with 14 bases that match TRBD2. CDR3 size: 14 residues. CDR1 and CDR2 from the germline V gene are SGHRS and YFSETQ.

The chain recombines TRBV5-6 with TRBJ2-7; D ambiguous. The CDR3 is made up of 13 amino acids. Germline assignment: CDR1 SGHDT and CDR2 YYEEEE. Deletions cut 1 base from V and 3 bases from J, with 8 bases between. The chain's CDR3 is CASSLILSYEQYF. CDR3 nucleotides: TGTGCCAGCAGCTTGATACTCAGCTACGAGCAGTACTTC.

In the case of this clone: The same CDR3 can be traced to other DNA sequences in this sample. The rearrangement joins TRBV2 to TRBJ2-7; D might be TRBD2 (5 bases). V gave up 7 bases and J gave up 1 base, with 8 bases separating them. Looked up from germline, CDR1 is SNHLY and CDR2 is FYNNEI. The CDR3 has 12 residues. The DNA for the CDR3 is TGTGCCAGCAACCGGGGTTCCTACGAGCAGTACTTC. It codes for CASNRGSYEQYF.